This TCR beta chain was obtained from a study of T-cell reconstitution after alpha-beta-depleted transplantation in children. This clonotype was seen repeatedly, ten times or more. It was with unique molecular identifiers that the TCRbeta library was prepared. MiXCR was run by TCRdb on the PCR reads, yielding one entry per CDR3 protein. The table has approximately 590,000 distinct CDR3 sequences, over 9.5% seen once; the top ten hold roughly 4%. The CDR3 extends over 13 amino acids. Sequencing was performed on PBMCs from the stem cell graft donor, taken from the stem cell graft. The chain links TRBV12-3 or TRBV12-4 to TRBJ2-3; no clear D. The source is a human donor who donated a stem cell graft to a child with acute myeloid leukemia. CDR3 DNA sequence: TGTGCTATAACGGAGACGCTAGCAGATACGCAGTATTTT. Translated, it gives CAITETLADTQYF.